What follows are 19 T cell receptor beta chains derived from one specimen sequenced in a study of cytomegalovirus exposure and HLA in healthy donors (dated by TCRdb to the late 2010s). Library preparation used the immunoSEQ multiplex PCR assay. The multiplex PCR relied on a mix of 60 forward primers for TCR Vbeta segments and 13 reverse primers for TCR Jbeta segments. What TCRdb holds here is the immuneACCESS table cut down to in-frame rearrangements. Part of the clones is not present; checked against another copy, under half of the missing clones reflect an unresolved V gene, and the others are unexplained. This sample lists over 200,000 clones; 85% were detected once. The ten largest clones take up 1% to 1.5% of the sample. Material: PBMCs. The receptors were gathered from a human donor in good health.

The CDR3 nucleotides are TGTGCCAGCAACTACTTAACGGACACAGATACGCAGTATTTT. Protein product: CASNYLTDTDTQYF. This chain links TRBV5-4 with TRBJ2-3; D gene uncertain. The CDR3 covers 14 residues. Trimming removed 6 bases from V and 2 bases from J, with 13 bases in between. From germline, CDR1 is SGHNT and CDR2 YYREEE (reference sequence).

The V call is TRBV7-9, the J call TRBJ1-4, with 8 bases fitting TRBD1. Germline trimming cut 5 bases from V and 8 bases from J; bases unmatched to any gene: 13. Germline CDR1 SEHNR, CDR2 FQNEAQ (reference sequence). The CDR3 has 16 residues. DNA of the CDR3: TGTGCCAGCAGCGGGCGGATACAGGGGGGGTCGGAAAAACTGTTTTTT. Its translation: CASSGRIQGGSEKLFF.

The J gene is TRBJ2-3, the V gene TRBV5-1; 7 nucleotides match TRBD1. Trimming removed 4 bases from V and 2 bases from J; junction bases left unmatched: 7. Germline V lookup: CDR1 SGHRS, CDR2 YFSETQ. CDR3 size: 15 residues. The CDR3 reads CASSGRGQFTDTQYF. CDR3 nucleotide sequence: TGCGCCAGCAGCGGACGGGGACAGTTCACAGATACGCAGTATTTT. The full variable domain, in which reference TRBV5-1 and TRBJ2-3 provide the parts outside the CDR3, is KAGVTQTPRYLIKTRGQQVTLSCSPISGHRSVSWYQQTPGQGLQFLFEYFSETQRNKGNFPGRFSGRQFSNSRSEMNVSTLELGDSALYLCASSGRGQFTDTQYFGPGTRLTVL.

The chain has TRBV6-6 and TRBJ2-1, with D maybe TRBD2 (6 bases). The CDR3 covers 16 residues. The germline V gene has CDR1 MNHNY and CDR2 SVGAGI (reference sequence). Trimming shortened V by 2 bases and J by 5 bases, and 16 bases separated the two germline ends. Here the CDR3 DNA reads TGTGCCAGCAGTTACATATGGGGGGAGCATGACAATGAGCAGTTCTTC. It codes for CASSYIWGEHDNEQFF.

V usage is TRBV5-1 and J usage is TRBJ2-1, with 9 nucleotides matching TRBD1. Germline CDR1 and CDR2: SGHRS and YFSETQ. The CDR3 is 17 residues long. Trimming removed 5 bases from V and 4 bases from J; junction bases left unmatched: 13. The CDR3 DNA reads TGCGCCAGCAGATTCCTTCCCGGGACAGGGAGATACAATGAGCAGTTCTTC. Its protein product is CASRFLPGTGRYNEQFF.

In this sample, this clone turned up a few times. This sequence joins TRBV18 and TRBJ2-7, with a tentative D call TRBD2 (7 bases). Looked up from germline, CDR1 is KGHSH and CDR2 is LQKENI. CDR3 length equals 16 residues. The V and J ends lost 3 bases and 3 bases respectively, with 18 bases between them. The CDR3 is CASSPPPGGQYYEQYF. CDR3 DNA sequence: TGTGCCAGCTCACCTCCCCCGGGGGGACAATACTACGAGCAGTACTTC.

The chain has TRBV10-3 and TRBJ1-1, with D unresolved. Trimming left V 0 bases short and J 4 bases short, with 15 bases between. Germline V gives CDR1 ENHRY, CDR2 SYGVKD. This CDR3 contains 16 residues. The CDR3 loop reads CAISESGGGWATEAFF. The CDR3, as DNA: TGTGCCATCAGTGAGTCTGGTGGAGGGTGGGCCACTGAAGCTTTCTTT.

V usage is TRBV27 and J usage is TRBJ1-5; 8 bases are a match to TRBD1. Germline V gives CDR1 MNHEY, CDR2 SMNVEV (reference sequence). With V trimmed by 5 bases and J by 6 bases, 12 bases remained unmatched. This CDR3 has 16 amino acids. The CDR3: CASSPLRQGNFQPQHF. The CDR3 nucleotides are TGTGCCAGCAGTCCTCTTCGACAGGGGAACTTTCAGCCCCAGCATTTT.

V is TRBV2 and J is TRBJ2-5; 9 bases fit TRBD1. V lost 4 bases and J lost 3; bases outside the gene matches: 3. Looked up from germline, CDR1 is SNHLY and CDR2 is FYNNEI. The CDR3 runs 14 residues. In DNA form, the CDR3 reads TGTGCCAGCAGTGCCGGGACAGGGAAAGAGACCCAGTACTTC. This translates into CASSAGTGKETQYF.

This chain links TRBV28 with TRBJ2-7; D perhaps matches TRBD1 (5 bases). V shed 8 bases and J shed 7 bases, with 15 bases lying between them. The germline V gene encodes CDR1 MDHEN and CDR2 SYDVKM. CDR3 length: 12 amino acids. CDR3 residues: CASAVRVGEQYF. Here the CDR3 DNA reads TGTGCCAGCGCTGTCAGGGTTGGTGAGCAGTACTTC. Variable domain in full (rest from reference TRBV28 and TRBJ2-7): DVKVTQSSRYLVKRTGEKVFLECVQDMDHENMFWYRQDPGLGLRLIYFSYDVKMKEKGDIPEGYSVSREKKERFSLILESASTNQTSMYLCASAVRVGEQYFGPGTRLTVT.

This clone was detected only once. This chain links TRBV7-2 with TRBJ2-7, with no clear D. The CDR3 has 12 residues. Germline V lookup: CDR1 SGHTA, CDR2 FQGNSA. The V end was cut by 1 base, the J end by 4 bases, with 5 bases between. The CDR3 spells CASSLVRYEQYF. CDR3 nucleotides: TGTGCCAGCAGCTTAGTGCGGTACGAGCAGTACTTC. The whole variable domain, filled in from reference TRBV7-2 and TRBJ2-7, reads GAGVSQSPSNKVTEKGKDVELRCDPISGHTALYWYRQSLGQGLEFLIYFQGNSAPDKSGLPSDRFSAERTGGSVSTLTIQRTQQEDSAVYLCASSLVRYEQYFGPGTRLTVT.

V usage is TRBV9 and J usage is TRBJ2-1, with 8 bases identical to TRBD2. The CDR3 is 16 residues long. Trimming took 1 base from V and 3 from J; bases not matched to a gene: 6. Germline CDR1 and CDR2: SGDLS and YYNGEE. CDR3 nucleotides: TGTGCCAGCAGCGTATCTCTAGCGGGCGACTACAATGAGCAGTTCTTC. Translation: CASSVSLAGDYNEQFF. The full variable domain, in which reference TRBV9 and TRBJ2-1 provide the parts outside the CDR3, is DSGVTQTPKHLITATGQRVTLRCSPRSGDLSVYWYQQSLDQGLQFLIQYYNGEERAKGNILERFSAQQFPDLHSELNLSSLELGDSALYFCASSVSLAGDYNEQFFGPGTRLTVL.

The chain links TRBV4-3 to TRBJ1-2; 10 positions agree with TRBD1. Germline V lookup: CDR1 LGHNA, CDR2 YSLEER. This CDR3 comprises 15 residues. After removal of 1 base from V and 4 bases from J, the junction contained 3 bases not matched to a gene. In DNA form, the CDR3 reads TGCGCCAGCAGCCAAGCGACAGGGGGCGGCTATGGCTACACCTTC. Its protein is CASSQATGGGYGYTF.

The V and J genes are TRBV12-5 and TRBJ1-1; 7 nucleotides line up with TRBD1. Germline V gene sequence: CDR1 LGHNT, CDR2 FRNRAP. Unmatched junction bases numbered 3, after V lost 5 bases and J lost 9 bases. The CDR3 length is 11 residues. This CDR3 reads CASGLQGKAFF. The CDR3 region has the DNA TGTGCTAGTGGTCTACAGGGGAAAGCTTTCTTT.

The chain is built from TRBV10-3 and TRBJ2-6; tentatively, D is TRBD2 (5 bases). Germline V lookup: CDR1 ENHRY, CDR2 SYGVKD. The V and J ends lost 4 bases and 0 bases respectively, with 22 bases between them. The CDR3 consists of 20 residues. CDR3 sequence: CAISALTGKVGFSGANVLTF. CDR3 DNA: TGTGCCATCAGTGCCCTAACGGGGAAGGTAGGGTTCTCTGGGGCCAACGTCCTGACTTTC.

The chain uses TRBV5-3 and TRBJ2-1, with 13 bases fitting TRBD2. TRBV5-3 is treated as an ORF (open reading frame) with a function not yet certain. The CDR3 sequence is 14 residues long. With 5 bases clipped from V and 8 bases from J, the junction kept 4 bases outside the gene matches. DNA of the CDR3: TGTGCCAGAAGAATCGGACTAGCGGGGGATGAGCAGTTCTTC. This encodes CARRIGLAGDEQFF.

V is TRBV6-5 and J is TRBJ1-2; 8 nucleotides agree with TRBD1. Germline assignment: CDR1 MNHEY and CDR2 SVGAGI. The CDR3 contains 14 residues. J gave up 5 bases and V 4 bases, and 6 bases lay outside the gene matches. CDR3 sequence reads: CASSFGRGHYGYTF. The CDR3 region has the DNA TGTGCCAGCAGTTTCGGCAGGGGGCATTATGGCTACACCTTC.

J is TRBJ2-5 and V is TRBV9; 10 bases agree with TRBD2. V shed 4 bases, J shed 2 bases, and the junction held 2 bases outside the gene matches. The CDR3 extends over 14 amino acids. Germline lookup yields CDR1 SGDLS and CDR2 YYNGEE. This chain's CDR3 is CASSKRGGQETQYF. DNA for the CDR3: TGTGCCAGCAGCAAGCGGGGGGGGCAAGAGACCCAGTACTTC. Based on the CDR3 plus reference TRBV9 and TRBJ2-5, the full variable domain is DSGVTQTPKHLITATGQRVTLRCSPRSGDLSVYWYQQSLDQGLQFLIQYYNGEERAKGNILERFSAQQFPDLHSELNLSSLELGDSALYFCASSKRGGQETQYFGPGTRLLVL.

This clone has more than one count but fewer than ten. V gene TRBV15 combines with J gene TRBJ2-1; maybe TRBD2 (6 bases). There are 19 residues in the CDR3. The germline gives CDR1 LNHNV, CDR2 YYDKDF (reference sequence). V lost 3 bases and J 0 bases, leaving 21 bases between the germline ends. This CDR3 is CATSSDSRASDDSYNEQFF. DNA for the CDR3: TGTGCCACCAGCAGTGACAGCCGAGCTAGCGACGACTCCTACAATGAGCAGTTCTTC.